Below, 14 T cell receptor beta chains from the same sample are listed, as sequenced in a study of beta chain features in type 1 diabetes. Their antigens are not known. The investigators reverse transcribed all of the isolated RNA, so they sequenced expressed TCRB transcripts. Some clones are missing from TCRdb's copy, which holds only in-frame ones; the method was immunoSEQ multiplex PCR. The sample holds over 600,000 clones, around 12% seen once. Study-wide findings and caveats: When Type 1 diabetes patients were examined, their TCRB CDR3s proved moderately but significantly shorter in all four CD4+ subsets.

The sequencing input was naive CD4+ T cells from blood. All receptors come from a man younger than 40 with type 1 diabetes.

This clone was seen only a few times. The rearrangement joins TRBV7-6 to TRBJ2-7; 7 bases are shared with TRBD2. Trimming at V came to 5 bases and at J to 9 bases, leaving 16 bases not matched to a gene. This CDR3 is built from 15 residues. Germline CDR1 SGHVS, CDR2 FNYEAQ. The chain's CDR3 is CASSDHPAGEGVQYF. CDR3 bases: TGTGCCAGCAGCGACCACCCGGCCGGGGAGGGCGTGCAGTACTTC.

The CDR3 spells CASSLRQGASEQYF. DNA of the CDR3: TGTGCCAGCAGCCTCCGACAGGGGGCGTCCGAGCAGTACTTC. J is TRBJ2-7 and V is TRBV7-2, with 10 positions matching TRBD1. Per the germline V gene, CDR1 is SGHTA and CDR2 is FQGNSA. After removal of 5 bases from V and 6 bases from J, the junction contained 7 bases not matched to a gene. The CDR3 length is 14 residues.

The chain employs TRBV6-5 and TRBJ2-7; D is uncertain. Germline V gene data show CDR1 as MNHEY and CDR2 as SVGAGI. The CDR3 runs to 14 residues. V lost 7 bases, J lost 1 base, and 14 bases lay in between. CDR3 protein: CASTPPGRSYEQYF. For the CDR3, the DNA is TGTGCCAGCACCCCACCGGGCAGGTCCTACGAGCAGTACTTC.

This clone occurred a few times. The chain carries TRBV6-6 and TRBJ2-7; 7 nucleotides align to TRBD1. The CDR3 extends over 14 amino acids. In germline, CDR1 is MNHNY, CDR2 SVGAGI (reference sequence). Trimming at V came to 11 bases and at J to 2 bases, leaving 12 bases not matched to a gene. The CDR3 DNA is TGTGCCGGACAGGACCGGCTGGGGGCCTACGAGCAGTACTTC. Amino acids: CAGQDRLGAYEQYF.

This clone turned up a few times. The chain combines TRBV9 with TRBJ1-5; no clear D. Looked up from germline, CDR1 is SGDLS and CDR2 is YYNGEE. V was pared by 4 bases and J by 6 bases, with 17 bases between. CDR3 length: 15 residues. The CDR3 DNA follows: TGTGCCAGCAGCCCCTCGCCTGACCGGGGTCAGCCCCAGCATTTT. Translation: CASSPSPDRGQPQHF. The full variable domain, with the rest looked up from reference TRBV9 and TRBJ1-5, is DSGVTQTPKHLITATGQRVTLRCSPRSGDLSVYWYQQSLDQGLQFLIQYYNGEERAKGNILERFSAQQFPDLHSELNLSSLELGDSALYFCASSPSPDRGQPQHFGDGTRLSIL.

The chain couples TRBV2 to TRBJ2-7; 8 bases match TRBD1. Germline assignment: CDR1 SNHLY and CDR2 FYNNEI. The CDR3 has 12 amino acids. The V and J ends lost 7 bases and 5 bases, in that order; junction bases with no gene match: 4. The CDR3 DNA follows: TGTGCCAGCATGGCAGGGGGCAACGAGCAGTACTTC. This sequence encodes CASMAGGNEQYF.

Only a few counts were recorded for this clone. This sequence joins TRBV23-1 and TRBJ1-2; a weak D match, TRBD1 (6 bases). TRBV23-1 is given ORF status, its function remaining uncertain. This CDR3 comprises 18 residues. V was trimmed by 0 bases and J by 0 bases, leaving 17 bases between them. DNA for the CDR3: TGCGCCAGCAGTCAATCGCCGGGACAAGACCCCGCTAACTATGGCTACACCTTC. It codes for CASSQSPGQDPANYGYTF.

This clone came up a few times. The V gene is TRBV28, the J gene TRBJ2-7; D unresolved. This CDR3 is built from 12 residues. In germline, CDR1 is MDHEN, CDR2 SYDVKM. V gave up 4 bases and J gave up 4 bases, with 8 bases separating them. The CDR3 loop is CASSWGYYEQYF. The CDR3 region has the DNA TGTGCCAGCAGTTGGGGTTATTACGAGCAGTACTTC.

This clone was detected a few times. V gene TRBV28 combines with J gene TRBJ1-5, with a tentative D call TRBD1 (6 bases). The germline CDR1 and CDR2 sequences are MDHEN and SYDVKM. The CDR3 has 14 residues. V was clipped by 7 bases and J by 3 bases, with 13 bases between them. CDR3 protein: CASTVGDNNQPQHF. CDR3 DNA sequence: TGTGCCAGCACCGTAGGGGACAACAATCAGCCCCAGCATTTT.

The gene calls are TRBV5-1 and TRBJ2-2; no clear D. Between the trimmed V and J ends, which lost 0 bases and 2 bases, there was a span of 5 bases. Germline-derived CDR1 and CDR2 are SGHRS and YFSETQ. CDR3 length: 14 amino acids. This CDR3 reads CASSLVVNTGELFF. Here the CDR3 DNA reads TGCGCCAGCAGCTTGGTTGTCAACACCGGGGAGCTGTTTTTT. The variable domain in full, with the rest retrieved from reference TRBV5-1 and TRBJ2-2, is KAGVTQTPRYLIKTRGQQVTLSCSPISGHRSVSWYQQTPGQGLQFLFEYFSETQRNKGNFPGRFSGRQFSNSRSEMNVSTLELGDSALYLCASSLVVNTGELFFGEGSRLTVL.

This clone was seen only a few times. The chain has TRBV9 and TRBJ2-7, with 7 nucleotides matching TRBD1. Germline values: CDR1 SGDLS, CDR2 YYNGEE. The CDR3 contains 14 residues. J was trimmed by 2 bases and V by 2 bases; bases with no gene match: 4. The CDR3 loop reads CASSVGTEAYEQYF. CDR3 DNA: TGTGCCAGCAGCGTGGGGACAGAAGCCTACGAGCAGTACTTC.

The chain recombines TRBV9 with TRBJ1-3; 8 bases are shared with TRBD1. CDR3 size: 18 residues. Germline CDR1 and CDR2: SGDLS and YYNGEE. V gave up 6 bases and J gave up 1 base; unmatched junction bases: 15. This CDR3 reads CASNPGTENRGSGNTIYF. The CDR3 DNA follows: TGTGCCAGCAACCCCGGGACAGAAAACAGGGGGTCTGGAAACACCATATATTTT.

The chain uses TRBV5-4 and TRBJ1-1; 7 bases are shared with TRBD1. Germline-derived CDR1 and CDR2 are SGHNT and YYREEE (reference sequence). The CDR3 is 15 amino acids. V gave up 1 base and J gave up 4 bases; unmatched junction bases: 7. CDR3 amino acids: CASSLLQGGGTEAFF. The DNA of the CDR3 is TGTGCCAGCAGCTTGTTGCAGGGGGGCGGCACTGAAGCTTTCTTT.

The rearrangement links TRBV30 to TRBJ2-1; 7 bases align to TRBD2. The CDR3 totals 14 residues. Germline values: CDR1 GTSNPN, CDR2 SVGIG (reference sequence). V lost 2 bases, J lost 7 bases, and 8 bases stayed unmatched. Here the CDR3 reads CAWSRVGGSNEQFF. Written as DNA, the CDR3 is TGTGCCTGGAGTAGGGTCGGGGGGTCAAATGAGCAGTTCTTC.